Many counts were recorded for the clone carrying this T cell receptor (beta chain). Its specificity is unknown. The data originate from a study of CD8 T cells in ankylosing spondylitis. Molecular-barcoded quantitative 5'-RACE produced these TCR beta libraries. TCRdb re-analysed the 5' RACE reads in MiXCR, keeping a single row per CDR3 protein. The table has 85,000 to 100,000 distinct CDR3 sequences, roughly 8.3% seen once. J was trimmed by 5 bases and V by 8 bases; bases with no gene match: 2. The CDR3 has 13 residues. CDR1 KGHDR and CDR2 SFDVKD come from the germline V gene. Regarding the study as a whole: Clones tied to disease were said to be significantly enriched in matched ankylosing spondylitis synovial fluid. Disease-linked clones were CD8+ and relatively rare in peripheral blood. Reactive arthritis synovial fluid and blood previously showed some of these motif variants.

The TCR comes from a male donor with ankylosing spondylitis or in good health (not recorded which). The chain uses TRBV24-1 and TRBJ2-2, with 9 bases identical to TRBD1. Sequenced material: blood, either unsorted or a sorted T cell fraction (not recorded which). CDR3 DNA: TGTGCCACCATGGGACAGGGTACCGGGGAGCTGTTTTTT. It specifies CATMGQGTGELFF.